These 27 T cell receptor beta chains share one sample of origin, sequenced in a study of T cells in lung cancer brain metastases. Profiled with immunoSEQ multiplex PCR; TCRdb holds only in-frame clones, not every one. The data hold roughly 920 clones, with 88% observed a single time. The sequencing input was tumor tissue from the primary lung tumor. These receptors came from a woman aged 45 to 65 with non-small cell lung cancer.

This clone was found once. The rearrangement uses TRBV27 and TRBJ2-1, with D perhaps TRBD2 (5 bases). From germline, CDR1 is MNHEY and CDR2 SMNVEV (reference sequence). The V gene lost 0 bases and the J gene lost 6 bases, with 9 bases spanning the gap. The CDR3 sequence is 14 residues long. DNA for the CDR3: TGTGCCAGCAGTTTATCGAGGCTAGCCAATGAGCAGTTCTTC. Residues: CASSLSRLANEQFF.

The chain combines TRBV6-1 with TRBJ1-4; perhaps TRBD1 as D (5 bases). The CDR3 is made up of 15 amino acids. Germline CDR1 MNHNS, CDR2 SASEGT. Trimming took off 0 bases at V and 7 bases at J, with 12 bases between the two ends. This CDR3 reads CASSEARGGFEKLFF. DNA of the CDR3: TGTGCCAGCAGTGAAGCGAGGGGAGGATTTGAAAAACTGTTTTTT.

This rearrangement joins TRBV5-6 to TRBJ2-3; D gene unclear. V dropped 2 bases and J dropped 3 bases, with 13 bases sitting between them. The CDR3 consists of 15 residues. CDR1 and CDR2 from the germline V gene are SGHDT and YYEEEE. CDR3 bases: TGTGCCAGCAGCTTAGATACCGCTGGGACAGATACGCAGTATTTT. It translates to CASSLDTAGTDTQYF.

The J gene is TRBJ2-7, the V gene TRBV2, with 7 bases that match TRBD1. The trim removed 5 bases at V and 1 base at J, leaving 2 bases unmatched. CDR1 SNHLY and CDR2 FYNNEI come from the germline V gene. The CDR3 has 13 residues. CDR3 amino acids: CASSRQGSYEQYF. CDR3 nucleotide sequence: TGTGCCAGCAGTCGACAGGGATCCTACGAGCAGTACTTC.

The genes are TRBV6-1 and TRBJ2-1; a possible D gene is TRBD2 (5 bases). This CDR3 is built from 12 residues. V lost 7 bases to trimming and J lost 10 bases, with 14 bases between them. The germline gives CDR1 MNHNS, CDR2 SASEGT. The CDR3 sequence is CASTRSGHEQFF. The CDR3, as DNA: TGTGCCAGCACCAGAAGCGGCCACGAGCAGTTCTTC.

This rearrangement joins TRBV4-2 to TRBJ2-2, with D unresolved. Germline loops: CDR1 LGHNA, CDR2 YNFKEQ. The CDR3 consists of 15 residues. The V end was cut by 0 bases, the J end by 2 bases, with 7 bases between. The DNA of the CDR3 is TGTGCCAGCAGCCAAGAGTCCCTAAACACCGGGGAGCTGTTTTTT. This encodes CASSQESLNTGELFF.

The chain combines TRBV4-1 with TRBJ1-1, with 9 nucleotides matching TRBD1. The germline V gene encodes CDR1 MGHRA and CDR2 YSYEKL. The CDR3 spans 15 residues. V trimming: 6 bases; J trimming: 5 bases; junction bases outside the gene matches: 10. CDR3: CASSPGQGKETEAFF. For the CDR3, the DNA is TGCGCCAGCAGTCCGGGACAGGGAAAGGAGACTGAAGCTTTCTTT.

V and J are TRBV7-2 and TRBJ2-7; 7 nucleotides line up with TRBD2. Germline CDR1 SGHTA, CDR2 FQGNSA. There are 15 residues in the CDR3. V lost 5 bases and J lost 4; bases outside the gene matches: 11. The DNA for the CDR3 is TGTGCCAGCAGCCCTAGCCCCCTAGCGGCTTACGAGCAGTACTTC. It is translated as CASSPSPLAAYEQYF.

The chain is built from TRBV7-6 and TRBJ2-3, with D uncertain. CDR1 and CDR2 from the germline V gene are SGHVS and FNYEAQ. The CDR3 covers 12 residues. Trimming removed 5 bases from V and 0 bases from J, with 3 bases in between. CDR3 sequence: CASSLSTDTQYF. The CDR3 bases are TGTGCCAGCAGCCTGAGCACAGATACGCAGTATTTT.

The CDR3 reads CASSKRERETQYF. The CDR3 coding sequence is TGTGCCAGCTCCAAGCGGGAACGGGAGACCCAGTACTTC. V usage is TRBV18 and J usage is TRBJ2-5; TRBD2 matches 7 bases. Per germline, CDR1 KGHSH and CDR2 LQKENI. The CDR3 spans 13 residues. V was clipped by 6 bases and J by 5 bases; unmatched bases: 6.

The chain combines TRBV7-2 with TRBJ2-5; D possibly uses TRBD1 or TRBD2 (5 bases each). CDR3 length: 12 residues. CDR1 is SGHTA and CDR2 is FQGNSA in the germline V gene. V was cut by 5 bases and J by 14 bases, with 18 bases left in between. CDR3 loop: CASSHAGTARYF. The CDR3 coding sequence is TGTGCCAGCAGCCACGCCGGGACGGCCCGTTACTTC.

Only a few counts were recorded for this clone. This chain links TRBV9 with TRBJ2-5; 11 positions agree with TRBD1. CDR1 and CDR2 (germline): SGDLS, YYNGEE. The ends lost 0 bases at V and 4 bases at J; junction bases unmatched: 2. This CDR3 has 15 residues. The CDR3 region has the DNA TGTGCCAGCAGCGTAGCCGGGACAGGGGGAGAGACCCAGTACTTC. It translates to CASSVAGTGGETQYF.

The chain employs TRBV28 and TRBJ2-7; TRBD2 agrees at 9 bases. Germline lookup yields CDR1 MDHEN and CDR2 SYDVKM. Germline trimming cut 5 bases from V and 2 bases from J; bases unmatched to any gene: 10. The CDR3 is made up of 16 amino acids. CDR3 region: CASSGRPSGKTYEQYF. CDR3 coding DNA: TGTGCCAGCAGTGGTCGTCCTAGCGGGAAGACCTACGAGCAGTACTTC.

V is TRBV30 and J is TRBJ1-1; D gene uncertain. The CDR3 spans 12 residues. Germline CDR1 GTSNPN, CDR2 SVGIG (reference sequence). V was pared by 5 bases and J by 6 bases, with 13 bases between. The CDR3 bases are TGTGCCTGGGGAGGGTATGGGCCTGAAGCTTTCTTT. As protein: CAWGGYGPEAFF.

This chain's CDR3 is CASSLGDRGGTEAFF. The CDR3 DNA reads TGCGCCAGCAGCTTGGGGGACAGGGGGGGGACTGAAGCTTTCTTT. The genes are TRBV5-1 and TRBJ1-1; 11 positions match TRBD1. Germline loops: CDR1 SGHRS, CDR2 YFSETQ. Unmatched junction bases numbered 3, after V lost 0 bases and J lost 5 bases. The CDR3 covers 15 residues.

This rearrangement joins TRBV27 to TRBJ2-5; D gene ambiguous. V shed 3 bases and J shed 1 base, with 9 bases lying between them. This CDR3 spans 14 amino acids. Per germline, CDR1 MNHEY and CDR2 SMNVEV (reference sequence). The CDR3 region is CASSFIKSQETQYF. CDR3 nucleotide sequence: TGTGCCAGCAGTTTTATTAAGAGCCAAGAGACCCAGTACTTC.

CDR3 loop: CASSWAGGLSYEQYF. CDR3 nucleotides: TGTGCCAGCAGTTGGGCAGGGGGCCTCTCCTACGAGCAGTACTTC. The chain carries TRBV27 and TRBJ2-7; 8 positions match TRBD1. The CDR3 consists of 15 residues. V lost 4 bases to trimming and J lost 0 bases; unmatched junction nucleotides: 5. Germline V gene data show CDR1 as MNHEY and CDR2 as SMNVEV (reference sequence).

The CDR3 sequence: CASSMSGRVITDTQYF. CDR3 DNA: TGTGCCAGTAGTATGAGCGGGAGGGTGATCACAGATACGCAGTATTTT. The chain joins TRBV19 to TRBJ2-3; the match to TRBD2 covers 10 bases. V lost 3 bases to trimming and J lost 2 bases; unmatched junction nucleotides: 5. The germline gives CDR1 LNHDA, CDR2 SQIVND (reference sequence). The CDR3 is made up of 16 amino acids.

The V and J genes are TRBV19 and TRBJ1-2, with 8 nucleotides matching TRBD1. V trimming: 4 bases; J trimming: 4 bases; junction bases outside the gene matches: 11. The CDR3 is made up of 16 amino acids. The V gene's germline CDR1 is LNHDA and CDR2 SQIVND (reference sequence). The CDR3 bases are TGTGCCAGTAGTACCGAGCCCAGGGGGCACGGCTATGGCTACACCTTC. This encodes CASSTEPRGHGYGYTF.

The chain couples TRBV7-8 to TRBJ1-2, with 7 bases fitting TRBD1. Germline CDR1 SGHVS, CDR2 FQNEAQ. J was trimmed by 8 bases and V by 0 bases; bases with no gene match: 15. CDR3 size: 17 residues. Written as DNA, the CDR3 is TGTGCCAGCAGCTTAGCTGCCGGGACAGCCCGCTCGTGGGGCTACACCTTC. This codes for CASSLAAGTARSWGYTF.

The CDR3 coding sequence is TGTGCCAGCCTCAAGGGATATCAGCCCCAGCATTTT. Protein product: CASLKGYQPQHF. The chain recombines TRBV28 with TRBJ1-5; D call uncertain. This CDR3 contains 12 residues. Germline V gene data show CDR1 as MDHEN and CDR2 as SYDVKM. The germline V and J ends were trimmed by 8 bases and 5 bases, with 10 bases remaining between them.

This clone was seen once. This sequence joins TRBV5-4 and TRBJ1-3, with no clear D. Germline V CDR1 and CDR2: SGHNT, YYREEE (reference sequence). The CDR3 is 17 amino acids. V lost 4 bases, J lost 2 bases, and 19 bases lay in between. Here the CDR3 reads CASSPSPQRTAGNTIYF. In DNA, the CDR3 is TGTGCCAGCAGCCCTAGCCCCCAGAGGACCGCTGGAAACACCATATATTTT.

A note on this clone: The sample holds other DNA sequences that translate to the same CDR3. The chain has TRBV30 and TRBJ1-3; D uncertain. With 1 base removed from V and 8 bases from J, the gap between germline ends came to 30 bases. The germline V gene has CDR1 GTSNPN and CDR2 SVGIG (reference sequence). The CDR3 runs 19 residues. CDR3 bases: TGTGCCTGGAGTGGGCGAGGAGGCGAAGGAAGAGAAGGCGGGGACACCATATATTTT. Protein product: CAWSGRGGEGREGGDTIYF.

The rearrangement links TRBV19 to TRBJ2-5, with unresolved D. V lost 1 base to trimming and J lost 0 bases, with 6 bases between them. The CDR3 length is 14 residues. CDR1 and CDR2 (germline): LNHDA, SQIVND (reference sequence). CDR3 residues: CASSIGRDQETQYF. The CDR3 DNA follows: TGTGCCAGTAGTATAGGCCGGGACCAAGAGACCCAGTACTTC.

This clone was recorded only once. As DNA, the CDR3 is TGTGCCAGCAGTAAGACCCTGAACACTGAAGCTTTCTTT. Translation: CASSKTLNTEAFF. The rearrangement uses TRBV6-5 and TRBJ1-1; D not resolved. This CDR3 is 13 amino acids long. Trimming cost V 5 bases and J 0 bases, with 7 bases left between them. Germline V gene data show CDR1 as MNHEY and CDR2 as SVGAGI.

The table lists this clone with a few counts. This chain uses TRBV19 with TRBJ2-2, with 7 nucleotides matching TRBD2. Per the germline V gene, CDR1 is LNHDA and CDR2 is SQIVND (reference sequence). This CDR3 is built from 15 residues. J gave up 7 bases and V 3 bases, and 8 bases lay outside the gene matches. In nucleotides, the CDR3 is TGTGCCAGTAGTATGGCGGCTAGCGGCGGCGGGGAGCTGTTTTTT. Translated: CASSMAASGGGELFF.

The chain links TRBV19 to TRBJ1-5; D is unresolved. Per germline, CDR1 LNHDA and CDR2 SQIVND (reference sequence). The CDR3 is 17 amino acids. Trimming took 6 bases from V and 1 from J, leaving 19 bases between them. The CDR3: CASRGTFGGKSNQPQHF. The CDR3 DNA is TGTGCCAGTAGGGGAACCTTCGGAGGTAAAAGCAATCAGCCCCAGCATTTT.